The rows below give T cell receptor beta chains drawn from one sample of a study of STAT5B mutations in CD4+ large granular lymphocyte leukemia. Clones were read by immunoSEQ multiplex PCR, and TCRdb kept only the in-frame ones, dropping some. The data hold 23,000 or so clones, with 70% to 85% observed a single time. Material: CD4+ T cells from blood buffy coats. All receptors come from a human donor in good health. CDR3s include the opening cysteine and the closing phenylalanine or tryptophan. D genes are given only for firm matches. Expanded clones are given a class, and other clones once, few, many or no size at all.

clone size,V gene,J gene,D gene,CDR3 protein,CDR3 DNA
NA,TRBV29-1,TRBJ1-2,NA,CSEKGVDYGYTF,TGCAGCGAGAAGGGGGTGGACTATGGCTACACCTTC
NA,TRBV5-1,TRBJ2-1,NA,CASSPEARNEQFF,TGCGCCAGCAGCCCAGAGGCGCGGAATGAGCAGTTCTTC
few,TRBV6-5,TRBJ1-5,NA,CASGQLDSNQPQHF,TGTGCCAGCGGACAGCTCGATAGCAATCAGCCCCAGCATTTT
NA,TRBV7-9,TRBJ2-2,NA,CASSPPGGLGTGELFF,TGTGCCAGCAGCCCCCCCGGGGGGCTTGGGACCGGGGAGCTGTTTTTT
NA,TRBV5-1,TRBJ2-3,NA,CASSFLVRGISSSSTDTQYF,TGCGCCAGCAGCTTCCTGGTCAGAGGCATCAGCAGCTCGAGCACAGATACGCAGTATTTT
NA,TRBV2,TRBJ2-5,TRBD2,CASRPGLAASTQYF,TGTGCCAGCAGACCGGGACTAGCGGCCTCGACCCAGTACTTC
NA,TRBV6-1,TRBJ2-7,TRBD1,CASDLSRGPYEQYF,TGTGCCAGCGACCTCTCCAGGGGGCCCTACGAGCAGTACTTC
few,TRBV30,TRBJ2-1,TRBD2,CAWTGTSGGEQFF,TGTGCCTGGACCGGGACTAGCGGAGGTGAGCAGTTCTTC
NA,TRBV7-9,TRBJ1-1,NA,CASSAITVNPEAFF,TGTGCCAGCAGCGCCATCACAGTGAACCCAGAAGCTTTCTTT
NA,TRBV11-2,TRBJ2-7,NA,CASSLDRYEQYF,TGTGCCAGCAGCTTAGATCGCTACGAGCAGTACTTC
few,TRBV29-1,TRBJ2-1,TRBD2,CSVEDLAGGPDEQFF,TGCAGCGTTGAAGATCTAGCGGGAGGGCCCGATGAGCAGTTCTTC
NA,TRBV2,TRBJ1-5,TRBD1,CASHGQGRDQPQHF,TGTGCCAGCCACGGACAGGGTAGGGATCAGCCCCAGCATTTT
NA,TRBV5-1,TRBJ2-1,NA,CASSFGTRYNEQFF,TGCGCCAGCAGCTTTGGGACCCGCTACAATGAGCAGTTCTTC
few,TRBV2,TRBJ2-3,NA,CASLVAGTDTQYF,TGTGCCAGCCTGGTAGCGGGCACAGATACGCAGTATTTT
NA,TRBV11-3,TRBJ2-2,TRBD1,CASSGKATGTGTGELFF,TGTGCCAGCAGCGGAAAGGCAACCGGGACAGGAACCGGGGAGCTGTTTTTT
once,TRBV7-2,TRBJ2-7,TRBD2,CASSLRAGVHEQYF,TGTGCCAGCAGCTTAAGGGCGGGAGTACACGAGCAGTACTTC
few,TRBV30,TRBJ1-5,NA,CAWSPDPVQPQHF,TGTGCCTGGAGTCCGGACCCTGTTCAGCCCCAGCATTTT
NA,TRBV5-8,TRBJ2-7,NA,CASSLVSTGSGEQYF,TGTGCCAGCAGCTTGGTTAGTACTGGGTCCGGGGAGCAGTACTTC
few,TRBV5-6,TRBJ1-2,NA,CASSLSHGYTF,TGTGCCAGCAGCTTAAGCCATGGCTACACCTTC
NA,TRBV4-1,TRBJ1-2,NA,CASSQGTSYGYTF,TGCGCCAGCAGCCAAGGGACAAGCTATGGCTACACCTTC
NA,TRBV15,TRBJ1-5,NA,CATGRRGTPGQPQHF,TGTGCCACGGGAAGGAGGGGAACGCCCGGTCAGCCCCAGCATTTT
few,TRBV4-1,TRBJ2-1,TRBD2,CASSKGLAGGPSNEQFF,TGCGCCAGCAGCAAAGGTCTAGCGGGAGGGCCTTCCAATGAGCAGTTCTTC
NA,TRBV13,TRBJ2-5,TRBD1,CASSEDRGKTQYF,TGTGCCAGCAGCGAGGACAGGGGGAAGACCCAGTACTTC
NA,TRBV28,TRBJ1-1,NA,CASSFANRQVNTEAFF,TGTGCCAGCAGTTTTGCCAATCGACAAGTGAACACTGAAGCTTTCTTT
NA,TRBV9,TRBJ2-5,TRBD2,CASSQTSGKETQYF,TGTGCCAGCAGCCAAACTAGCGGAAAAGAGACCCAGTACTTC
few,TRBV6-5,TRBJ2-7,NA,CASSSAYEQYF,TGTGCCAGCAGCTCCGCCTACGAGCAGTACTTC
NA,TRBV6-1,TRBJ2-7,TRBD1,CASSDYRGEQYF,TGTGCCAGCAGTGACTACAGGGGCGAGCAGTACTTC
NA,TRBV7-2,TRBJ2-1,NA,CASSLTPDHEQFF,TGTGCCAGCAGCTTAACCCCAGACCATGAGCAGTTCTTC
NA,TRBV30,TRBJ1-3,NA,CAWSVQSSSGNTIYF,TGTGCCTGGAGTGTACAAAGCAGCTCTGGAAACACCATATATTTT
NA,TRBV7-9,TRBJ2-7,NA,CASSLSSGAYEQYF,TGTGCCAGCAGCTTATCGTCCGGGGCCTACGAGCAGTACTTC
NA,TRBV7-2,TRBJ2-5,NA,CASSLDWGTQYF,TGTGCCAGCAGCTTAGACTGGGGGACCCAGTACTTC
NA,TRBV7-9,TRBJ2-6,NA,CASSNRDKSPSGANVLTF,TGTGCCAGCAGCAACCGGGACAAAAGCCCCTCTGGGGCCAACGTCCTGACTTTC
once,TRBV12-2,TRBJ1-1,NA,CSSGPALDINTEAFF,TGCTCCTCAGGCCCCGCGCTTGATATAAACACTGAAGCTTTCTTT
NA,TRBV6-5,TRBJ1-2,NA,CASGEEYGYTF,TGTGCCAGCGGCGAGGAGTATGGCTACACCTTC
NA,TRBV6-5,TRBJ2-7,TRBD2,CASSYLTSGRIKQYF,TGTGCCAGCAGTTACTTGACTAGCGGGAGAATTAAGCAGTACTTC
NA,TRBV5-4,TRBJ2-1,NA,CASSLKGGQNDEQFF,TGTGCCAGCAGCTTGAAAGGAGGGCAGAACGATGAGCAGTTCTTC
NA,TRBV7-2,TRBJ2-7,TRBD2,CASSLATRTSGSYEQYF,TGTGCCAGCAGCTTAGCCACTCGGACTAGCGGGAGTTACGAGCAGTACTTC
NA,TRBV5-1,TRBJ2-7,TRBD2,CASSSGGTSGRDLFEQYF,TGCGCCAGCAGCTCTGGGGGCACTAGCGGGAGGGACCTTTTCGAGCAGTACTTC
NA,TRBV13,TRBJ2-7,NA,CASSSFAAYEQYF,TGTGCCAGCAGCTCTTTTGCGGCCTACGAGCAGTACTTC
NA,TRBV10-1,TRBJ1-1,NA,CASSAGGDTEAFF,TGCGCCAGCAGTGCGGGGGGGGACACTGAAGCTTTCTTT
once,TRBV7-9,TRBJ1-4,NA,CASSPNGRKLFF,TGTGCCAGCAGCCCAAATGGACGGAAACTGTTTTTT
NA,TRBV14,TRBJ2-1,NA,CASSQGWRGSYNEQFF,TGTGCCAGCAGCCAAGGGTGGCGGGGCTCCTACAATGAGCAGTTCTTC
NA,TRBV30,TRBJ1-1,NA,CAWGDNTNTEAFF,TGTGCCTGGGGCGACAATACCAACACTGAAGCTTTCTTT
NA,TRBV6-1,TRBJ2-1,TRBD2,CASSSGSSGGEQFF,TGTGCCAGCAGTTCCGGGAGTAGCGGGGGTGAGCAGTTCTTC
NA,TRBV7-6,TRBJ1-1,NA,CASSLSVNTEAFF,TGTGCCAGCAGCCTCTCGGTGAACACTGAAGCTTTCTTT
once,TRBV11-2,TRBJ1-2,NA,CASSSIRTDAKGGYTF,TGTGCCAGCAGCTCGATTCGGACAGACGCCAAGGGTGGCTACACCTTC
NA,TRBV25-1,TRBJ1-5,NA,CASSEGGASNQPQHF,TGTGCCAGCAGTGAAGGGGGGGCTAGCAATCAGCCCCAGCATTTT
NA,TRBV29-1,TRBJ2-3,NA,CSVEDQGRDTQYF,TGCAGCGTTGAGGATCAGGGCCGAGATACGCAGTATTTT
NA,TRBV5-1,TRBJ2-1,NA,CASGPLAVNEQFF,TGCGCCAGCGGCCCGTTAGCGGTTAATGAGCAGTTCTTC
NA,TRBV5-8,TRBJ1-1,NA,CASSLDPRGRAFF,TGTGCCAGCAGCTTGGACCCCCGGGGGCGGGCTTTCTTT
NA,TRBV7-2,TRBJ1-4,TRBD1,CASSLRPGQNEKLFF,TGTGCCAGCAGCTTACGACCGGGACAGAATGAAAAACTGTTTTTT
NA,TRBV7-2,TRBJ2-1,TRBD2,CASSLGRGRAGNEQFF,TGTGCCAGCAGCTTAGGGCGCGGGAGGGCCGGCAATGAGCAGTTCTTC
NA,TRBV7-9,TRBJ1-2,NA,CASSLGQGYGYTF,TGTGCCAGCAGCTTGGGTCAGGGCTATGGCTACACCTTC
NA,TRBV5-4,TRBJ2-3,NA,CASSSPSMSTDTQYF,TGTGCCAGCAGCTCCCCCAGCATGAGCACAGATACGCAGTATTTT
NA,TRBV7-2,TRBJ2-7,NA,CASSPGVSGYEQYF,TGTGCCAGCAGCCCCGGGGTATCAGGCTACGAGCAGTACTTC
NA,TRBV5-1,TRBJ2-7,TRBD2,CASSLGGTSGRFYEQYF,TGCGCCAGCAGCTTGGGGGGGACTAGCGGGCGTTTCTACGAGCAGTACTTC
medium-sized,TRBV10-3,TRBJ2-7,NA,CAITGGSYEQYF,TGTGCCATCACTGGGGGCTCCTACGAGCAGTACTTC